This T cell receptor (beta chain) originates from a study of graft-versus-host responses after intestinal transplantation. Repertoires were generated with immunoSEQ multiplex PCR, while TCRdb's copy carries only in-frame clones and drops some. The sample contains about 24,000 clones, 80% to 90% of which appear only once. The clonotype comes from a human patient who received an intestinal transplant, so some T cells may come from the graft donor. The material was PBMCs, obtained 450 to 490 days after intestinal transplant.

The CDR3 DNA follows: TGTGCCAGCAGCCCCCTCGACAGGGCTCTGTGGAACATTCAGTACTTC. It is translated as CASSPLDRALWNIQYF. The chain recombines TRBV28 with TRBJ2-4; the match to TRBD1 covers 7 bases. The V and J ends lost 6 bases and 7 bases, in that order; junction bases with no gene match: 15. The length of the CDR3 is 16 residues. CDR1 MDHEN and CDR2 SYDVKM come from the germline V gene.